The rows below give T cell receptor beta chains drawn from one sample of a study of T-cell reconstitution after alpha-beta-depleted transplantation in children. TCRdb reprocessed the PCR reads with MiXCR, giving one entry per CDR3 protein. The repertoire holds hundreds of thousands of distinct CDR3 sequences, with 13% as singletons. The source was PBMCs, collected before TCRalphabeta/CD19-depleted stem cell transplant. Source of these receptors: a girl aged 2 to 9 with congenital amegakaryocytic thrombocytopenia, due to receive a stem cell transplant. Each CDR3 is given with its conserved first and last residue. The order of the fields is CDR3 length, J gene, V gene, D gene, clone size, CDR3 DNA, CDR3 protein. A D gene is named only where the DNA matches it firmly. Clone size is stated in some rows and not others, as once, few, many or a class when expanded.

15 | TRBJ2-7 | TRBV28 | - | few | TGTGCCAGCCGGGGAGTGATACAGGAGACCTACGAGCAGTACTTC | CASRGVIQETYEQYF
13 | TRBJ2-1 | TRBV20-1 | TRBD2 | many | TGCAGTGCAGTAGCGGGCCCCTACAATGAGCAGTTCTTC | CSAVAGPYNEQFF
14 | TRBJ2-1 | TRBV18 | - | many | TGTGCCAGCTCACTCTCTAACGCCTACAATGAGCAGTTCTTC | CASSLSNAYNEQFF
13 | TRBJ2-1 | TRBV29-1 | - | few | TGCAGCGGGAGGGGAGGAGAAATCCATGAGCAGTTCTTC | CSGRGGEIHEQFF
14 | TRBJ2-7 | TRBV20-1 | - | many | TGCAGTGCCTTTGAAAGACTAGGCCCCTACGAGCAGTACTTC | CSAFERLGPYEQYF
15 | TRBJ1-1 | TRBV20-1 | - | many | TGCAGTGCTAGAGATCCGGGGTCCCTGAACACTGAAGCTTTCTTT | CSARDPGSLNTEAFF
14 | TRBJ2-2 | TRBV20-1 | - | - | TGCAGTGCAACGGGACTTTGGGACACCGGGGAGCTGTTTTTT | CSATGLWDTGELFF
15 | TRBJ2-1 | TRBV7-9 | - | many | TGTGCCAGCAGCTTAGCTATGAGGTCCTACAATGAGCAGTTCTTC | CASSLAMRSYNEQFF
21 | TRBJ2-5 | TRBV7-6 | TRBD2 | few | TGTGCCAGCAGCTTAGACCCCCGTGGGACTAGCGGGAACCTGTACCAAGAGACCCAGTACTTC | CASSLDPRGTSGNLYQETQYF
17 | TRBJ2-6 | TRBV7-6 | - | - | TGTGCCAGCAGCAAAACCAGTGCCGCCTCTGGGGCCAACGTCCTGACTTTC | CASSKTSAASGANVLTF
17 | TRBJ2-7 | TRBV20-1 | - | - | TGCAGTGCTCTACTAAGGGACTTTGGTACGGTGGGTCACGAGCAGTACTTC | CSALLRDFGTVGHEQYF
14 | TRBJ2-5 | TRBV5-1 | - | many | TGCGCCAGCTCCCCCTTCGAGGTACAAGAGACCCAGTACTTC | CASSPFEVQETQYF
13 | TRBJ1-2 | TRBV5-1 | - | - | TGCGCCAGCAGCTTGGACAGCTTCTATGGCTACACCTTC | CASSLDSFYGYTF
13 | TRBJ2-1 | TRBV2 | TRBD2 | - | TGTGCCAGGGGGGAAGCGGGAGACAATGAGCAGTTCTTC | CARGEAGDNEQFF
15 | TRBJ1-2 | TRBV5-1 | TRBD1 | many | TGCGCCAGCAGCTTGCGACAGGGTGGTCCCTATGGCTACACCTTC | CASSLRQGGPYGYTF
14 | TRBJ2-1 | TRBV20-1 | TRBD2 | many | TGCAGTGCTAGAGAACGCGGGAGTCGGAATGAGCAGTTCTTC | CSARERGSRNEQFF
13 | TRBJ1-1 | TRBV5-5 | TRBD1 | few | TGTGCCAGCAGCTTGGAGTGGGGGGGACAGGGATCCTTT | CASSLEWGGQGSF
15 | TRBJ2-7 | TRBV5-1 | TRBD1 | - | TGCGCCAGCAGCCCAGACGGACAGGGTCGCTACGAGCAGTACTTC | CASSPDGQGRYEQYF
14 | TRBJ1-1 | TRBV20-1 | - | many | TGCAGTGCTAGAGACCCGGCGGGGAACACTGAAGCTTTCTTT | CSARDPAGNTEAFF
16 | TRBJ2-1 | TRBV5-1 | - | once | TGCGCCAGCAGAACGGTGGGGGGAAAGCCTTACAATGAGCAGTTCTTC | CASRTVGGKPYNEQFF
13 | TRBJ2-7 | TRBV15 | - | - | TGTGCCACCAGCAGAGATATTGCAACAGGGACGGACTTC | CATSRDIATGTDF
15 | TRBJ2-1 | TRBV20-1 | TRBD2 | - | TGCAGTGTAGCGGGGGGGGGTCCTATACCCAATGAGCAGTTCTTC | CSVAGGGPIPNEQFF
17 | TRBJ2-1 | TRBV12-3/TRBV12-4 | - | few | TGTGCCAGCAGTCAACGGACTGGAAAAATCTCCTACAATGAGCAGTTCTTC | CASSQRTGKISYNEQFF
14 | TRBJ2-1 | TRBV20-1 | - | few | TGCAGTGCTGACCCCCGATCTACCAACAATGAGCAGTTCTTC | CSADPRSTNNEQFF
17 | TRBJ1-3 | TRBV18 | - | few | TGTGCCAGCTCACGGTCGGGAGGGGCCACCTCTGGAAACACCATATATTTT | CASSRSGGATSGNTIYF
14 | TRBJ2-3 | TRBV10-3 | - | - | TGTGCCATTCTAAACCCAGGGATGACAGATACGCAGTATTTT | CAILNPGMTDTQYF
15 | TRBJ2-7 | TRBV27 | TRBD1 | - | TGTGCCAGCAGACCGGAGAGGGACAGGGCCTACGAGCAGTACTTC | CASRPERDRAYEQYF
12 | TRBJ2-5 | TRBV12-3/TRBV12-4 | - | many | TGTGCCAGCAGTCGACCACAAGAGACCCAGTACTTC | CASSRPQETQYF
13 | TRBJ2-4 | TRBV6-1 | - | many | TGTGCCAGCGGATGGACCCCCGGGGACATTCAGTACTTC | CASGWTPGDIQYF
14 | TRBJ1-2 | TRBV9 | - | many | TGTGCCAGCAGCGGCAGGGACAAAACCTATGGCTACACCTTC | CASSGRDKTYGYTF
14 | TRBJ1-3 | TRBV20-1 | - | many | TGCAGTACCGACAGTCCGAACTCTGGAAACACCATATATTTT | CSTDSPNSGNTIYF
17 | TRBJ1-1 | TRBV19 | TRBD1 | few | TGTGCCAGTAGTATCCGCTCGACAGGGGGTTTTCGAGCTGAAGCTTTCTTT | CASSIRSTGGFRAEAFF
18 | TRBJ2-6 | TRBV4-2 | - | - | TGTGCCAGCAGCCAAGTTCCAGCGGGCGTCTCTGGGGCCAACGTCCTGACTTTC | CASSQVPAGVSGANVLTF
15 | TRBJ2-3 | TRBV4-2 | TRBD2 | many | TGTGCCAGCAGCATGACTAGCGGGAATTCAGATACGCAGTATTTT | CASSMTSGNSDTQYF
15 | TRBJ2-1 | TRBV5-8 | - | - | TGTGCCAGCAGCTTGCCCGGGACACCCTACAATGAGCAGTTCTTC | CASSLPGTPYNEQFF
12 | TRBJ2-7 | TRBV28 | - | - | TGTGCCAGCAGTTTAGAGGTAGGCGAGCAGTCCTTC | CASSLEVGEQSF
13 | TRBJ2-1 | TRBV20-1 | - | many | TGCAGTGCTAGTGGGCCTAGCTTCTATGAGCAGTTCTTC | CSASGPSFYEQFF
14 | TRBJ2-5 | TRBV27 | - | many | TGTGCCAGCAGTTACTCTCCAATGACGGAGACCCAGTACTTC | CASSYSPMTETQYF
15 | TRBJ2-1 | TRBV5-1 | TRBD1 | many | TGCGCCAGCAGCAGAACAGGGGAGAGCTACAATGAGCAGTTCTTC | CASSRTGESYNEQFF
15 | TRBJ2-2 | TRBV5-1 | TRBD1 | many | TGCGCCAGCAGCTCCGGGACAGGGGACACCGGGGAGCTGTTTTTT | CASSSGTGDTGELFF
11 | TRBJ2-7 | TRBV20-1 | - | many | TGCAGTGCTAGAGTCGGGAGCGAGCAGTACTTC | CSARVGSEQYF
14 | TRBJ2-1 | TRBV30 | TRBD1 | few | TGTGCCTGGACCACGGGACAGGGGGAGATCGAGCAGTTCTTC | CAWTTGQGEIEQFF
14 | TRBJ2-2 | TRBV15 | - | - | TGTGCCACCAGCAGACCCATGCACACCGGGGAGCTGTTTTTT | CATSRPMHTGELFF
13 | TRBJ2-4 | TRBV20-1 | - | many | TGCAGTGCTAGGTCGGGATTCAAAAACATTCAGTACTTC | CSARSGFKNIQYF
16 | TRBJ2-3 | TRBV7-6 | - | few | TGTGCCAGCAGCTTAGTAAGACGGGACAACACAGATACGCAGTATTTT | CASSLVRRDNTDTQYF
15 | TRBJ2-5 | TRBV9 | - | many | TGTGCCAGCAGCCCCTCCCCCAGGGGTCGAGAGACCCAGTACTTC | CASSPSPRGRETQYF
14 | TRBJ1-4 | TRBV7-9 | TRBD1 | many | TGTGCCAGCAGCTATTATGGGACAGGGGAAAAACTGTTTTTT | CASSYYGTGEKLFF
13 | TRBJ1-6 | TRBV30 | - | - | TGTGCCTGGAGTGTAGGACGGGGTTCACCCCTCCACTTT | CAWSVGRGSPLHF
16 | TRBJ2-1 | TRBV27 | TRBD1 | many | TGTGCCAGCAGTCCCATGGACAGGGGCCACCTCAATGAGCAGTTCTTC | CASSPMDRGHLNEQFF
17 | TRBJ2-3 | TRBV20-1 | TRBD2 | many | TGCAGTGCTAGAGATTGGCAGCCTAGCGGGATATCAGATACGCAGTATTTT | CSARDWQPSGISDTQYF
13 | TRBJ1-2 | TRBV5-1 | TRBD1 | - | TGCGCCAGCAGACCAGGGGGTAACTATGGCTACACCTTC | CASRPGGNYGYTF
16 | TRBJ2-7 | TRBV7-6 | - | few | TGTGCCAGCAGCTTAGGAGTGTATGAGGGGCAAACAAAGCAGTACTTC | CASSLGVYEGQTKQYF
13 | TRBJ1-1 | TRBV28 | - | - | TGTGCCAGCAGTTTAAGGCCAGGAGGAGGAGCTTTCTTT | CASSLRPGGGAFF